The rows below give T cell receptor beta chains drawn from one sample of a study of STAT5B mutations in CD4+ large granular lymphocyte leukemia. Only in-frame clones appear in the TCRdb table, and some are missing; sequencing was by immunoSEQ multiplex PCR. The profile shows 25,000 to 35,000 clones, less than 90% of them singletons. The material sequenced was CD4+ T cells from blood buffy coats. These receptor sequences come from a human donor in good health. CDR3s leave out the opening cysteine and the closing phenylalanine or tryptophan. Fields, in order: V gene, J gene, CDR3 protein.

TRBV7-9	TRBJ2-2	ASSLWPRNTGELF
TRBV6-1	TRBJ1-5	ASSDREPQH
TRBV28	TRBJ1-2	ASSSGTEYGYT
TRBV19	TRBJ2-1	ASSIAQSGGGYNEQF
TRBV28	TRBJ2-7	ASSRQGPYEQY
TRBV6-1	TRBJ1-6	ASSEAYRGLSSPLH
TRBV6-5	TRBJ2-3	ASSRTYTSTDTQY
TRBV4-2	TRBJ1-3	ASSQDPPREEGNTIY
TRBV14	TRBJ2-5	ASSQDSPGRETQY
TRBV7-9	TRBJ2-2	ASSLASGSTGELF
TRBV2	TRBJ2-3	ASSEADPRDSTQY
TRBV2	TRBJ2-1	ASSRIRGYNEQF
TRBV30	TRBJ1-6	AWSAGNSLH
TRBV11-3	TRBJ2-2	ASSRGQGGSGELF
TRBV29-1	TRBJ2-1	SVAGTSFSNEQF
TRBV29-1	TRBJ1-4	SVHSPGGEKLF
TRBV2	TRBJ1-5	ASSEGSDRVNPGDQPQH
TRBV29-1	TRBJ2-3	SVSGQAIDTQY
TRBV5-5	TRBJ2-5	ASSSGTSVLAQY
TRBV7-3	TRBJ2-1	ASSQGSGRLSYNEQF
TRBV28	TRBJ1-4	ASTRRGGYATNEKLF
TRBV29-1	TRBJ2-1	SVDRAAGDEQF
TRBV6-6	TRBJ1-3	ASSGQGATGNTIY
TRBV9	TRBJ2-1	ASSAGGGYNEQF
TRBV19	TRBJ1-5	ASSPPVFSNQPQH
TRBV9	TRBJ2-2	ASSPWTNGGGELF
TRBV11-3	TRBJ2-5	ASSFGTSEWETQY
TRBV5-4	TRBJ2-3	ASTSGISPDTDTQY
TRBV5-6	TRBJ1-2	ASSLPGSLYGYT
TRBV7-3	TRBJ1-6	ASSAHYNSPLH
TRBV19	TRBJ1-1	ASKGSGGGTEAF
TRBV28	TRBJ1-5	ASSSPGVSNQPQH
TRBV5-6	TRBJ2-3	ASTLSGSTDTQY
TRBV19	TRBJ2-1	ASSSRTSGNYNEQF
TRBV27	TRBJ2-7	ASSRSGPPYEQY
TRBV4-1	TRBJ1-2	ASSQDGDRTRGGYT
TRBV11-2	.	ASSSRYYEQY
TRBV5-4	TRBJ1-4	ASSSGPPTNEKLF
TRBV6-1	TRBJ2-2	ASSEGTARTGELF
TRBV5-1	TRBJ2-2	ASSFISHYQNTGELF
TRBV5-4	TRBJ1-1	ASGDETNTEAF
TRBV11-2	TRBJ2-3	ASSLSQRTSGTDTQY
TRBV18	TRBJ1-5	ASSPNNGQGAFSNQPQH
TRBV2	TRBJ2-5	ASSRQGNQETQY
TRBV7-2	TRBJ2-2	ASSSLRGALTGELF
TRBV5-1	TRBJ2-3	ASSPQGLAGESTDTQY
TRBV2	TRBJ2-1	ASSPSGPYNEQF
TRBV18	TRBJ1-1	ASSPSAGYTEAF
TRBV18	TRBJ2-7	ASSIADADYEQY
TRBV7-2	TRBJ2-7	ASSLGEGPYEQY
TRBV7-2	TRBJ2-1	ASSPLTVIGNEQF
TRBV5-1	TRBJ2-1	ASSSGLAGTDNEQF
TRBV6-5	TRBJ2-7	ASSPGGREQY
TRBV2	TRBJ1-4	ASREDRVGEKLF
TRBV11-3	TRBJ2-7	ASSSRLEQY
TRBV25-1	TRBJ1-3	ASRRTGEGNTIY
TRBV4-1	TRBJ2-7	ASSPAGGYEQY